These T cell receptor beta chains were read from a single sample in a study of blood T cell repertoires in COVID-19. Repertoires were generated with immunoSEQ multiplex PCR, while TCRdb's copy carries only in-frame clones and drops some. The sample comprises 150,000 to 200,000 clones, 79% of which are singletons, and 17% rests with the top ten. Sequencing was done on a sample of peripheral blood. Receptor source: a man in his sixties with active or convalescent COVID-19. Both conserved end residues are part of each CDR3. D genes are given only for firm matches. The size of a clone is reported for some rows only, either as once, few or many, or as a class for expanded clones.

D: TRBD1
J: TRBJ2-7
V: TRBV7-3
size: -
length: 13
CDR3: CASSSGQGREQYF
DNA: TGTGCCAGCAGCTCCGGACAGGGCCGCGAGCAGTACTTC

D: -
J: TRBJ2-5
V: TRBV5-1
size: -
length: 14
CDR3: CASSSGIEEGTQYF
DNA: TGCGCCAGCAGCTCAGGTATAGAGGAGGGGACCCAGTACTTC

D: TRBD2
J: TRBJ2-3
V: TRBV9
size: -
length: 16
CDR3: CASSVEREDRTDTQYF
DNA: TGTGCCAGCAGCGTTGAGCGGGAGGACCGCACAGATACGCAGTATTTT

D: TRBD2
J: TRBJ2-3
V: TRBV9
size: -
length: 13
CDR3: CASSSSRGMRPLF
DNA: TGTGCCAGCAGCTCATCGCGGGGGATGAGGCCTCTTTTT

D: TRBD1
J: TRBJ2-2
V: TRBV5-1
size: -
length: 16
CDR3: CASSWLGTGNTGELFF
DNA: TGCGCCAGCAGCTGGCTGGGGACAGGGAACACCGGGGAGCTGTTTTTT

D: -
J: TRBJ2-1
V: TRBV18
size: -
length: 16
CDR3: CASSPQTVSSYNEQFF
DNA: TGTGCCAGCTCACCACAAACGGTTAGCTCCTACAATGAGCAGTTCTTC

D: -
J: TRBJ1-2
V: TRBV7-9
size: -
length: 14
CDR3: CASSLSGTWGGYTF
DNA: TGTGCCAGCAGCTTATCCGGGACTTGGGGCGGCTACACCTTC

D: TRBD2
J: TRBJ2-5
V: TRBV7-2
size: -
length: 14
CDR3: CASSLLAGQETQYF
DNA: TGTGCCAGCAGCTTACTAGCGGGCCAAGAGACCCAGTACTTC

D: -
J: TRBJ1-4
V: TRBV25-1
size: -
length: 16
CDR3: CASSAQGSRANEKLFF
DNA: TGTGCCAGCAGTGCACAGGGATCAAGGGCTAATGAAAAACTGTTTTTT

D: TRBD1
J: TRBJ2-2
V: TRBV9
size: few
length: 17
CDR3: CASSVRRGTGDTGELFF
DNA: TGTGCCAGCAGCGTAAGGCGGGGGACAGGGGACACCGGGGAGCTGTTTTTT

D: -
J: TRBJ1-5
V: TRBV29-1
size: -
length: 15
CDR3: CSVEGRGVCNQPQHF
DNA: TGCAGCGTCGAAGGGAGGGGTGTGTGCAATCAGCCCCAGCATTTT

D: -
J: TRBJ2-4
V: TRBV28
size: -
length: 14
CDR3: CASSLAGVGNIQYF
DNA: TGTGCCAGCAGTTTGGCCGGAGTTGGAAACATTCAGTACTTC

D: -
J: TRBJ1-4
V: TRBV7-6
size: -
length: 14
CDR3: CASSSRAANEKLFF
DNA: TGTGCCAGCAGCTCCAGGGCTGCTAATGAAAAACTGTTTTTT

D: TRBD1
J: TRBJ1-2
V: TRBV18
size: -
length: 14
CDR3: CASSPEGATNGYTF
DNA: TGTGCCAGCTCACCCGAGGGGGCGACGAATGGCTACACCTTC

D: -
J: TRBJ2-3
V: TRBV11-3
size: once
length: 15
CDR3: CASSARGGRGDTQYF
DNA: TGTGCCAGCAGCGCCCGGGGGGGCAGGGGGGATACGCAGTATTTT

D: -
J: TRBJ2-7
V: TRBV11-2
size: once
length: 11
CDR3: CASSPRHEQYF
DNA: TGTGCCAGCAGCCCTCGTCACGAGCAGTACTTC

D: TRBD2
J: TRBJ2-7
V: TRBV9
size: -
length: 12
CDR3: CASSPSGNEQYF
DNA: TGTGCCAGCAGCCCTAGCGGGAACGAGCAGTACTTC

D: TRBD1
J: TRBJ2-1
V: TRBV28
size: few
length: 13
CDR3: CASMGQGEHEQFF
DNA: TGTGCCAGCATGGGACAGGGGGAACACGAGCAGTTCTTC

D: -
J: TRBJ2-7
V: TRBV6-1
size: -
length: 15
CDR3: CASSEFGQWGYEQYF
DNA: TGTGCCAGCAGTGAATTCGGACAGTGGGGCTACGAGCAGTACTTC

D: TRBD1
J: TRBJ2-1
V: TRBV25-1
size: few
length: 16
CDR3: CASSGPGQGAMNEQFF
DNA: TGTGCCAGCAGTGGCCCGGGACAGGGGGCTATGAATGAGCAGTTCTTC

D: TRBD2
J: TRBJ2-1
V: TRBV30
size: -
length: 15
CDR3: CAWSLGGRAYNEQFF
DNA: TGTGCCTGGAGTCTCGGCGGGAGGGCCTACAATGAGCAGTTCTTC

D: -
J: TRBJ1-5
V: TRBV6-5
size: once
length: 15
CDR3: CASTPIVRQSQPQHF
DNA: TGTGCCAGCACCCCCATTGTGAGACAAAGCCAGCCCCAGCATTTT

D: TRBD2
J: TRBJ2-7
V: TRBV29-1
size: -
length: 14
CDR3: CSVNPAGSSYEQYF
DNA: TGCAGCGTTAATCCAGCGGGGAGCTCCTACGAGCAGTACTTC

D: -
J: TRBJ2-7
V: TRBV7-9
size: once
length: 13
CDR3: CASSLTGTYEQYF
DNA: TGTGCCAGCAGCTTAACAGGGACCTACGAGCAGTACTTC

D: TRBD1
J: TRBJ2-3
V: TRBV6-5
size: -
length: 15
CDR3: CASSTSAGGRDTQYF
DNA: TGTGCCAGCAGCACCAGCGCAGGGGGCCGCGATACGCAGTATTTT

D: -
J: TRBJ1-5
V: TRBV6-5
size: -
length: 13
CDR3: CASSYSGEQPQHF
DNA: TGTGCCAGCAGTTATTCCGGGGAACAGCCCCAGCATTTT

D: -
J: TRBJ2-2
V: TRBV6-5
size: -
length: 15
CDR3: CASSYSGESTGELFF
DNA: TGTGCCAGCAGTTACTCAGGGGAAAGTACCGGGGAGCTGTTTTTT

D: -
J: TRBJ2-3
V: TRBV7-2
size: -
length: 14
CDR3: CASSPLSSTDTQYF
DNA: TGTGCCAGCAGCCCACTGTCGAGCACAGATACGCAGTATTTT

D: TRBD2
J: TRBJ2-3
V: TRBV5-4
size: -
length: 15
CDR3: CASSLGLAGEDTQYF
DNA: TGTGCCAGCAGCTTGGGACTAGCGGGAGAGGATACGCAGTATTTT

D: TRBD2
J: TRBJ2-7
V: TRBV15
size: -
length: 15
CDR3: CATSRVQPGGYEQYF
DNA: TGTGCCACCAGCAGAGTTCAACCGGGGGGGTACGAGCAGTACTTC

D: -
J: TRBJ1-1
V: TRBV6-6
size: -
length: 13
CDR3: CASSPTRNTEAFF
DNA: TGTGCCAGCAGTCCCACAAGGAACACTGAAGCTTTCTTT

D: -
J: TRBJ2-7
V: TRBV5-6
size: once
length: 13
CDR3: CASSLFLGSGQYF
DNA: TGTGCCAGCAGCTTGTTCCTCGGTTCTGGGCAGTACTTC

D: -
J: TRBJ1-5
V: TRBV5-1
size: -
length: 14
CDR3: CASSLGSGGQPQHF
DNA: TGCGCCAGCAGCTTGGGATCAGGAGGACAGCCCCAGCATTTT

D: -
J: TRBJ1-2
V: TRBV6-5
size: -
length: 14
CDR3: CASRSGHSNYGYTF
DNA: TGTGCCAGCAGGTCGGGACATTCCAACTATGGCTACACCTTC

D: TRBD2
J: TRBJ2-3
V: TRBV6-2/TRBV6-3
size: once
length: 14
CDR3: CASSKRLAGDTQYF
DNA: TGTGCCAGCAGTAAAAGACTAGCGGGAGATACGCAGTATTTT

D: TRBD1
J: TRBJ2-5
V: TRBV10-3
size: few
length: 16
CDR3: CAISEGTGGGQETQYF
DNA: TGTGCCATCAGTGAGGGGACAGGGGGAGGGCAAGAGACCCAGTACTTC

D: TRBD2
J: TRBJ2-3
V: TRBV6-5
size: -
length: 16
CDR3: CASSYRAGARTDTQYF
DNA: TGTGCCAGCAGTTATCGAGCGGGGGCGAGGACAGATACGCAGTATTTT

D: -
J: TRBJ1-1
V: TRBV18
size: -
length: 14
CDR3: CASSPVQGNTEAFF
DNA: TGTGCCAGCTCACCAGTACAGGGAAACACTGAAGCTTTCTTT

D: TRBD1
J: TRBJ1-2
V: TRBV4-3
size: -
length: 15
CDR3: CASSQARTGARPYTF
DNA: TGCGCCAGCAGCCAGGCCCGGACAGGGGCTCGGCCCTACACCTTC

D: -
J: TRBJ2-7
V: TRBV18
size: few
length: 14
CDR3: CASSPPADSYEQYF
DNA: TGTGCCAGCTCACCACCGGCCGACTCCTACGAGCAGTACTTC

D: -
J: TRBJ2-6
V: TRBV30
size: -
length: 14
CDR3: CAWSGTSGANVLTF
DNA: TGTGCCTGGAGCGGGACATCTGGGGCCAACGTCCTGACTTTC

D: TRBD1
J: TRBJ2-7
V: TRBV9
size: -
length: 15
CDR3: CASSAGQGGSYEQYF
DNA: TGTGCCAGCAGCGCTGGACAGGGGGGCTCCTACGAGCAGTACTTC

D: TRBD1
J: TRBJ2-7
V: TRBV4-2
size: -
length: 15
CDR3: CASSQGGQGSYEQYF
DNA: TGTGCCAGCAGCCAAGGAGGACAGGGCTCCTACGAGCAGTACTTC

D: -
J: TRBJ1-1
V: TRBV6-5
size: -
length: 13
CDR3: CASSRVVDTEAFF
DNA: TGTGCCAGCAGTCGGGTGGTCGACACTGAAGCTTTCTTT

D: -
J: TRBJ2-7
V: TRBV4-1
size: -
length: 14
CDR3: CASSQGPGRGEQYF
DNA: TGCGCCAGCAGCCAAGGGCCCGGGAGAGGCGAGCAGTACTTC

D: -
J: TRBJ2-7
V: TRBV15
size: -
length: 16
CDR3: CATSSVSSDSPYEQYF
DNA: TGTGCCACCAGCTCGGTATCTTCGGACAGTCCCTACGAGCAGTACTTC

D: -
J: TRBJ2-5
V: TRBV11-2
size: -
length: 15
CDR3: CASSLGSIAVETQYF
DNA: TGTGCCAGCAGCTTAGGAAGTATAGCAGTAGAGACCCAGTACTTC

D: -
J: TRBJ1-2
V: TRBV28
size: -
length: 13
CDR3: CASTGGDSYGYTF
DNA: TGTGCCAGCACAGGAGGGGATAGCTATGGCTACACCTTC

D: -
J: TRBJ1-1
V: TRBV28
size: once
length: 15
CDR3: CASSLWQGINTEAFF
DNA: TGTGCCAGCAGTTTATGGCAGGGCATAAACACTGAAGCTTTCTTT

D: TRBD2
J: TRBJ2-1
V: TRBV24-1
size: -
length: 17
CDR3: CATSDFGAGGPYNEQFF
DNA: TGTGCCACCAGTGATTTTGGGGCGGGAGGGCCCTACAATGAGCAGTTCTTC

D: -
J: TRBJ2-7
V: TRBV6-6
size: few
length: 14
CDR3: CASSYSRTDYEQYF
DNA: TGTGCCAGCAGTTACTCCCGAACAGACTACGAGCAGTACTTC

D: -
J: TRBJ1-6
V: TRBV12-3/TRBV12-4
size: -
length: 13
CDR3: CASSFDRGGSLHF
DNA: TGTGCCAGCAGTTTCGATAGGGGCGGAAGCCTCCACTTT

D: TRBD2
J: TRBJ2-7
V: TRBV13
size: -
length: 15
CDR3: CASSSSQRGTYEQYF
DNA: TGTGCCAGCAGCTCCAGCCAGCGGGGCACCTACGAGCAGTACTTC

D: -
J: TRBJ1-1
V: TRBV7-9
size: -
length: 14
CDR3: CASTTTGGGTEAFF
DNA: TGTGCCAGCACCACGACGGGAGGTGGCACTGAAGCTTTCTTT

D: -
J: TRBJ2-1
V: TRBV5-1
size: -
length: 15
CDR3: CASSLGAGSPNEQFF
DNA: TGCGCCAGCAGCTTGGGTGCGGGCTCCCCCAATGAGCAGTTCTTC